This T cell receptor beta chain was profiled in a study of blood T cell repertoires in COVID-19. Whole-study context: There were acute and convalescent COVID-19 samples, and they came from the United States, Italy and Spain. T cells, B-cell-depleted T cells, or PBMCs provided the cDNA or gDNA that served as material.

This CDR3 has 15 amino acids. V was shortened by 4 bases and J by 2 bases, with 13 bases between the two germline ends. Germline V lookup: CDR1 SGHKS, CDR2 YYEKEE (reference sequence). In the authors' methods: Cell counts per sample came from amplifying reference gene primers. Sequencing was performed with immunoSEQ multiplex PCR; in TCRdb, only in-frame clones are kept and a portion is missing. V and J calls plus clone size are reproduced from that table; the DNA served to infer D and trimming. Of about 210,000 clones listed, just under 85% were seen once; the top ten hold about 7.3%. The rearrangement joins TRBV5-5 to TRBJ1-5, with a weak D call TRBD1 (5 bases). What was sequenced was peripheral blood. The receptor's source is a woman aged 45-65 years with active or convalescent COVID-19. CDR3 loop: CASSQDSRGNQPQHF. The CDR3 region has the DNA TGTGCCAGCAGCCAAGACAGTCGTGGCAATCAGCCCCAGCATTTT.